The 7 T cell receptor beta chains below were found in one sample sequenced in a study of T-cell reconstitution after alpha-beta-depleted transplantation in children. Construction of the TCRbeta library involved unique molecular identifiers. TCRdb fed the PCR reads into MiXCR, producing one record per CDR3 protein. The sample gives around 400,000 distinct CDR3 sequences, roughly 22% of which show up once; less than 4.5% is in the top ten. Sequences were derived from PBMCs from the stem cell graft donor, sampled from the stem cell graft. The receptor set was obtained from a human donor who donated a stem cell graft to a child with acute myeloid leukemia.

In this sample, this clonotype turned up many times. The chain joins TRBV5-1 to TRBJ1-2, with D tentatively TRBD1 (5 bases). Germline assignment: CDR1 SGHRS and CDR2 YFSETQ. This CDR3 comprises 14 residues. The V end lost 3 bases, the J end lost 6 bases, and 15 bases lay between the germline ends. CDR3 sequence reads: CASSSPGLSNGYTF. CDR3 in DNA: TGCGCCAGCAGCTCTCCGGGACTGTCCAATGGCTACACCTTC.

This clonotype was counted ten times or more. CDR3 in amino acids: CASSPPTSGAYNEQFF. DNA of the CDR3: TGCGCCAGCAGCCCACCGACTAGCGGGGCGTACAATGAGCAGTTCTTC. The rearrangement joins TRBV4-1 to TRBJ2-1; 11 nucleotides align to TRBD2. This CDR3 comprises 16 residues. After removal of 4 bases from V and 4 bases from J, the junction contained 6 bases not matched to a gene. Germline CDR1 and CDR2: MGHRA and YSYEKL.

Concerning this clonotype itself: The junction departs from germline at one end; a sequencing error may be responsible. The chain employs TRBV25-1 and TRBJ2-1, with D tentatively TRBD1 (6 bases). This CDR3 is built from 11 residues. Germline V CDR1 and CDR2: MGHDK, SYGVNS. CDR3 coding DNA: TGTGCCAGCAGTGATCGACAGGTTATGATCTTC. It is translated as CASSDRQVMIF.

This clonotype was detected many times. The chain couples TRBV15 to TRBJ2-7; 7 positions agree with TRBD1. The V and J ends lost 0 bases and 4 bases, in that order; junction bases with no gene match: 3. From germline, CDR1 is LNHNV and CDR2 YYDKDF (reference sequence). The CDR3 has 14 residues. CDR3 protein: CATSRENRGYEQYF. In nucleotides, the CDR3 is TGTGCCACCAGCAGAGAGAACAGGGGTTACGAGCAGTACTTC. Drawing the rest from reference TRBV15 and TRBJ2-7, the complete variable domain is DAMVIQNPRYQVTQFGKPVTLSCSQTLNHNVMYWYQQKSSQAPKLLFHYYDKDFNNEADTPDNFQSRRPNTSFCFLDIRSPGLGDTAMYLCATSRENRGYEQYFGPGTRLTVT.

This clonotype has more than one count but fewer than ten. The rearrangement uses TRBV7-2 and TRBJ2-1, with D possibly being TRBD2 (5 bases). The germline gives CDR1 SGHTA, CDR2 FQGNSA. With 7 bases removed from V and 4 bases from J, the gap between germline ends came to 17 bases. The CDR3 loop spans 15 amino acids. CDR3 in DNA: TGTGCCAGCACTAGTCCGGCTAGCAGTTACAATGAGCAGTTCTTC. Amino acid sequence: CASTSPASSYNEQFF.

This clonotype was detected only a few times. V gene TRBV10-3 combines with J gene TRBJ2-1; D perhaps matches TRBD1 (5 bases). In germline, CDR1 is ENHRY, CDR2 SYGVKD. Trimming took 1 base from V and 6 from J, leaving 10 bases between them. This CDR3 is built from 14 residues. CDR3: CAISEYAGANEQFF. DNA for the CDR3: TGTGCCATCAGTGAGTATGCTGGGGCCAATGAGCAGTTCTTC.

This clonotype showed up just a few times. The rearrangement links TRBV5-1 to TRBJ2-1; maybe TRBD2 (6 bases). The CDR3 spans 19 residues. The germline V and J ends were trimmed by 2 bases and 3 bases, with 24 bases remaining between them. CDR1 and CDR2 (germline): SGHRS, YFSETQ. The CDR3 protein is CASSLSREWVGRGYNEQFF. The CDR3 region has the DNA TGCGCCAGCAGCTTATCCCGGGAGTGGGTAGGTAGGGGCTACAATGAGCAGTTCTTC.